This TCR beta chain was observed in a study of spatial heterogeneity in lung cancer. About the study: For tumor regions, TCR transcript counts showed a strong correlation with a T cell module score derived from matched bulk RNA-seq. The study, taken as a whole, reports: Higher tumor mutation counts went along with higher counts of expanded intratumoral alpha and beta TCRs.

TCRdb passed the 5' RACE reads through MiXCR, listing each CDR3 protein once. The sample has some 1,400 distinct CDR3 sequences, about 15% seen once. Time point reported: sample taken at primary tumor resection. CDR1 is MNHNY, CDR2 SVGAGI, per germline (reference sequence). CDR3 size: 14 residues. Deletions cut 5 bases from V and 8 bases from J, with 18 bases between. By frequency in the sample, this clonotype is medium-sized. As yet, its antigen is unknown. A library made for alpha chains picked up this beta chain off target, so its size means little. The clonotype originates from a male donor with early-stage non-small cell lung cancer. Material: lung tumor tissue, obtained at surgery. The chain couples TRBV6-6 to TRBJ1-1, with TRBD1 as a possible D gene (5 bases). The CDR3 DNA reads TGTGCCAGCAGTCATTCCGGGGGGGGGAGAGAAGCTTTCTTT. Translated: CASSHSGGGREAFF.